Below are 20 T cell receptor beta chains sequenced from a single sample in a study of T cells after somatic rescue of genetic block. TCRdb's copy holds only in-frame clones and misses some; the assay was immunoSEQ multiplex PCR. This sample has just over 8,000 clones; over 75% occur once, and the top ten carry 25%. Sequenced material: peripheral blood mononuclear cells (PBMCs). These receptors originate from a boy younger than 18.

CDR3 loop: CASSLAGGEQFF. The CDR3 DNA reads as TGTGCCAGCAGTCTAGCGGGGGGTGAGCAGTTCTTC. The chain joins TRBV25-1 to TRBJ2-1; 11 bases line up with TRBD2. This CDR3 is 12 amino acids long. V was clipped by 5 bases and J by 9 bases; unmatched bases: 0. Germline CDR1 reads MGHDK; CDR2 reads SYGVNS.

The CDR3 DNA reads as TGTGCCAGCAGCGCGGACAGGGAGTATACAGATACGCAGTATTTT. Translated: CASSADREYTDTQYF. The chain joins TRBV27 to TRBJ2-3; 8 bases are a match to TRBD1. The CDR3 has 15 amino acids. CDR1 and CDR2 (germline): MNHEY, SMNVEV (reference sequence). V dropped 6 bases and J dropped 3; count of bases not matched to a gene: 8.

The genes are TRBV28 and TRBJ1-2; D gene unclear. This CDR3 is built from 12 residues. V was clipped by 3 bases and J by 4 bases, with 6 bases between them. Germline V gene sequence: CDR1 MDHEN, CDR2 SYDVKM. For the CDR3, the DNA is TGTGCCAGCAGTTTGAACAGCTATGGCTACACCTTC. This codes for CASSLNSYGYTF.

This chain uses TRBV7-8 with TRBJ1-5; D is possibly TRBD1 (5 bases). The CDR3 spans 16 residues. CDR1 and CDR2 (germline): SGHVS, FQNEAQ. V was trimmed by 2 bases and J by 0 bases, leaving 11 bases between them. CDR3 bases: TGTGCCAGCAGCTTAAATGGACATTATAGCAATCAGCCCCAGCATTTT. Its translation is CASSLNGHYSNQPQHF.

The gene calls are TRBV4-3 and TRBJ2-5, with D perhaps matching TRBD2 (5 bases). The CDR3 length is 17 residues. With 0 bases removed from V and 1 base from J, the gap between germline ends came to 15 bases. Germline CDR1 is LGHNA and CDR2 is YSLEER. Written as DNA, the CDR3 is TGCGCCAGCAGCCAAGATAGGAGGACCCGATTCCAAGAGACCCAGTACTTC. Protein: CASSQDRRTRFQETQYF.

The gene calls are TRBV6-5 and TRBJ2-7, with 11 bases lining up with TRBD1. V lost 5 bases, J lost 6 bases, and 6 bases stayed unmatched. The CDR3 length is 14 residues. Germline assignment: CDR1 MNHEY and CDR2 SVGAGI. For the CDR3, the DNA is TGTGCCAGCAGTGCGGACAGGGGGCGCGTCGAGCAGTACTTC. This translates into CASSADRGRVEQYF.

V usage is TRBV15 and J usage is TRBJ2-5; no definite D call. CDR3 length equals 14 residues. The V end lost 1 base, the J end lost 5 bases, and 11 bases lay between the germline ends. CDR1 is LNHNV and CDR2 is YYDKDF in the germline V gene (reference sequence). The CDR3 DNA is TGTGCCACCAGCAGAGTTAGCTACGGGGAGACCCAGTACTTC. This translates into CATSRVSYGETQYF.

This rearrangement joins TRBV28 to TRBJ2-1, with 9 bases lining up with TRBD2. The V segment lost 2 bases and the J segment 6 bases; nucleotides outside the gene matches: 2. The CDR3 runs 14 residues. CDR1 is MDHEN, CDR2 SYDVKM, per germline. This CDR3 is CASSLAGGGNEQFF. CDR3 nucleotide sequence: TGTGCCAGCAGTTTAGCGGGAGGGGGCAATGAGCAGTTCTTC.

V is TRBV11-2 and J is TRBJ2-5, with D uncertain. Germline V CDR1 and CDR2: SGHAT, FQNNGV. The CDR3 contains 14 residues. V was cut by 5 bases and J by 5 bases, with 15 bases left in between. Here the CDR3 reads CASSPPGAWETQYF. DNA of the CDR3: TGTGCCAGCAGCCCTCCCGGAGCTTGGGAGACCCAGTACTTC.

The genes are TRBV4-2 and TRBJ2-7; 7 nucleotides align to TRBD2. V lost 4 bases to trimming and J lost 2 bases; unmatched junction nucleotides: 5. Germline CDR1 and CDR2: LGHNA and YNFKEQ. The CDR3 runs to 14 residues. CDR3 in DNA: TGTGCCAGCAGCCCGGCCAGCGGGACCTACGAGCAGTACTTC. Amino acid sequence: CASSPASGTYEQYF.

The chain combines TRBV27 with TRBJ2-1; a possible D gene is TRBD2 (6 bases). The CDR3 length is 13 residues. The germline V and J ends were trimmed by 1 base and 7 bases, with 8 bases remaining between them. The germline V gene has CDR1 MNHEY and CDR2 SMNVEV (reference sequence). The CDR3 coding sequence is TGTGCCAGCAGTTTATTCCGGGGGAATGAGCAGTTCTTC. This codes for CASSLFRGNEQFF.

The CDR3 protein is CASSGDRGNLAKNIQYF. CDR3 nucleotide sequence: TGTGCCAGCAGTGGGGACAGGGGGAATCTAGCCAAAAACATTCAGTACTTC. The rearrangement joins TRBV27 to TRBJ2-4; 11 bases align to TRBD1. Germline trimming cut 5 bases from V and 0 bases from J; bases unmatched to any gene: 6. This CDR3 has 17 residues. CDR1 is MNHEY, CDR2 SMNVEV, per germline (reference sequence).

This clone has just a few counts. This rearrangement joins TRBV11-2 to TRBJ2-7, with D possibly TRBD1 on 6 matching bases. Germline V lookup: CDR1 SGHAT, CDR2 FQNNGV. The V end was cut by 3 bases, the J end by 5 bases, with 8 bases between. The CDR3 contains 12 residues. CDR3 in DNA: TGTGCCAGCAGCTTTAGGGGGAACGAGCAGTACTTC. Translation gives CASSFRGNEQYF.

The chain uses TRBV28 and TRBJ1-4; 7 nucleotides agree with TRBD1. V gave up 5 bases and J gave up 3 bases; unmatched junction bases: 12. Germline assignment: CDR1 MDHEN and CDR2 SYDVKM. The CDR3 totals 17 residues. The CDR3 DNA sequence: TGTGCCAGCAGTCGCCGCTTGTCAGGGACAGCTAATGAAAAACTGTTTTTT. It is translated as CASSRRLSGTANEKLFF.

The V gene is TRBV27, the J gene TRBJ2-7; D might be TRBD1 (6 bases). Trimming removed 4 bases from V and 2 bases from J, with 12 bases in between. The CDR3 is made up of 14 amino acids. Germline CDR1 is MNHEY and CDR2 is SMNVEV (reference sequence). The CDR3, as DNA: TGTGCCAGCAGTTCCCGACAGGCCCCCTACGAGCAGTACTTC. Its protein is CASSSRQAPYEQYF.

The V gene is TRBV7-2, the J gene TRBJ2-7; TRBD2 aligns across 11 bases. Germline CDR1 and CDR2: SGHTA and FQGNSA. V lost 5 bases to trimming and J lost 4 bases; unmatched junction nucleotides: 13. The CDR3 extends over 17 amino acids. CDR3 protein: CASSRAAPTSGSYEQYF. For the CDR3, the DNA is TGTGCCAGCAGCCGGGCCGCCCCTACTAGCGGGAGTTACGAGCAGTACTTC.

This clone was found a few times. The V gene is TRBV6-1, the J gene TRBJ2-7, with 7 bases that match TRBD2. In germline, CDR1 is MNHNS, CDR2 SASEGT. The CDR3 totals 14 residues. Trimming removed 3 bases from V and 7 bases from J; junction bases left unmatched: 9. The CDR3 loop reads CASSDLGLRGEQYF. CDR3 coding DNA: TGTGCCAGCAGTGACTTGGGACTAAGGGGTGAGCAGTACTTC.

The rearrangement joins TRBV4-2 to TRBJ1-1; no definite D call. V gave up 0 bases and J gave up 3 bases, with 5 bases separating them. The CDR3 totals 13 residues. Germline V lookup: CDR1 LGHNA, CDR2 YNFKEQ. The CDR3 sequence is CASSQDLDTEAFF. Written as DNA, the CDR3 is TGTGCCAGCAGCCAAGATCTGGACACTGAAGCTTTCTTT.

The genes are TRBV4-3 and TRBJ2-7; possibly TRBD1 or TRBD2 for D (6 bases each). Germline V gene sequence: CDR1 LGHNA, CDR2 YSLEER. There are 15 residues in the CDR3. Trimming removed 0 bases at V and 6 bases at J, with 15 bases between. CDR3: CASSQDLKGGSEQYF. In DNA form, the CDR3 reads TGCGCCAGCAGCCAAGATCTCAAGGGGGGTAGCGAGCAGTACTTC.

This clone was observed a single time. This chain uses TRBV10-3 with TRBJ2-5, with TRBD1 identical over 8 bases. The V and J ends lost 6 bases and 5 bases, in that order; junction bases with no gene match: 2. Germline V gives CDR1 ENHRY, CDR2 SYGVKD. CDR3 length: 12 residues. CDR3 nucleotides: TGTGCCATCAGAGGACAGGGCGAGACCCAGTACTTC. It codes for CAIRGQGETQYF.